This T cell receptor (beta chain) was recovered during a study of T cell responses to AZD1222 COVID-19 vaccine. Study-wide points: Only six or seven AZD1222 recipients tested seropositive at baseline. Females made up more of the donors, who were largely white British, and clonal diversity may have come out too low. Two AZD1222 administrations were followed by greater Spike-specific TCR breadth and depth. Repertoires were obtained only post-peak T cell response.

About this clone: Antigen specificity is unknown.

The germline CDR1 and CDR2 sequences are MGHDK and SYGVNS. Trimming cost V 4 bases and J 7 bases, with 8 bases left between them. The CDR3 sequence is 12 residues long. Clones were read by immunoSEQ multiplex PCR, and TCRdb kept only the in-frame ones, dropping some. In the table there are 75,000 to 100,000 clones, around 90% of which are singletons. This TCR came from an adult in good health. The sequences come from peripheral blood, collected on day 0 of MenACWY control vaccination. The V call is TRBV25-1, the J call TRBJ1-5, with D possibly being TRBD1 (5 bases). CDR3 nucleotides: TGTGCCAGCAGTGCGGGGCCCCAGCCCCAGCATTTT. This encodes CASSAGPQPQHF.